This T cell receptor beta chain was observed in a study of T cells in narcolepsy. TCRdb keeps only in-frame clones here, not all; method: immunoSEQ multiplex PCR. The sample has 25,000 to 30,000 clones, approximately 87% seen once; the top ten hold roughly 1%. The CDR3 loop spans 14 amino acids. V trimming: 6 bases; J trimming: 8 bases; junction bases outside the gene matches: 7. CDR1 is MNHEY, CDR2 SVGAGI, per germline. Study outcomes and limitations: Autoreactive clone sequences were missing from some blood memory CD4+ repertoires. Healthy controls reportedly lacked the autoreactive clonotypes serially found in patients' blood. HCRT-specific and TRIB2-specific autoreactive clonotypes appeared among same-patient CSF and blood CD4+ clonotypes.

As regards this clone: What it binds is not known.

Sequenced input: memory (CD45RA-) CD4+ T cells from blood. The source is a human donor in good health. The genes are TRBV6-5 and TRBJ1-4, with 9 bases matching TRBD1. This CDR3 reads CASRMGQGREKLFF. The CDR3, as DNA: TGTGCCAGCAGAATGGGACAGGGTAGAGAAAAACTGTTTTTT.